This passage covers 8 T cell receptor beta chains from one sample sequenced in a study of PD-1 blockade in classical Hodgkin lymphoma. The data were produced by immunoSEQ multiplex PCR, yet TCRdb's version contains in-frame clones alone and is incomplete. Altogether about 17,000 clones are present, 55% to 70% being singletons, with the ten largest covering around 8%. Relapse after autologous stem cell transplantation occurred in every patient, and brentuximab vedotin exposure varied. The specimen comprised peripheral blood mononuclear cells (PBMCs), sampled before the second cycle of nivolumab. The receptors here all came from a human donor with classical Hodgkin lymphoma.

This chain uses TRBV4-1 with TRBJ2-1; TRBD2 matches 11 bases. In germline, CDR1 is MGHRA, CDR2 YSYEKL. V trimming: 4 bases; J trimming: 7 bases; junction bases outside the gene matches: 6. CDR3 length: 15 amino acids. CDR3 residues: CASSLKTSGENEQFF. The CDR3 DNA is TGCGCCAGCAGCCTTAAGACTAGCGGGGAGAATGAGCAGTTCTTC.

The rearrangement uses TRBV5-1 and TRBJ2-7, with D unresolved. Looked up from germline, CDR1 is SGHRS and CDR2 is YFSETQ. Trimming removed 4 bases at V and 0 bases at J, with 14 bases between. This CDR3 region has 15 residues. CDR3 DNA sequence: TGCGCCAGCAGCCCCTCCTTCCGGAGCTCCTACGAGCAGTACTTC. Protein: CASSPSFRSSYEQYF.

The chain uses TRBV5-1 and TRBJ2-1, with a tentative D call TRBD2 (6 bases). V dropped 1 base and J dropped 7 bases, with 15 bases sitting between them. The CDR3 spans 15 residues. The germline V gene encodes CDR1 SGHRS and CDR2 YFSETQ. The CDR3 is CASSLLASAGNEQFF. The CDR3 nucleotides are TGCGCCAGCAGCTTGTTGGCTAGCGCGGGAAATGAGCAGTTCTTC. The whole variable domain, filled in from reference TRBV5-1 and TRBJ2-1, reads KAGVTQTPRYLIKTRGQQVTLSCSPISGHRSVSWYQQTPGQGLQFLFEYFSETQRNKGNFPGRFSGRQFSNSRSEMNVSTLELGDSALYLCASSLLASAGNEQFFGPGTRLTVL.

This clone has only one observation. J is TRBJ2-7 and V is TRBV2; 8 bases agree with TRBD1. V lost 5 bases and J lost 5; bases outside the gene matches: 8. The CDR3 extends over 14 amino acids. Germline V gene sequence: CDR1 SNHLY, CDR2 FYNNEI. CDR3 sequence: CASSPSGQGDEQYF. The DNA of the CDR3 is TGTGCCAGCAGTCCTAGTGGACAGGGCGACGAGCAGTACTTC.

The CDR3 loop reads CASSTGTGSEQYF. CDR3 coding DNA: TGTGCCAGTAGCACCGGGACAGGGTCCGAGCAGTACTTC. This sequence joins TRBV19 and TRBJ2-7, with 9 bases matching TRBD1. V shed 6 bases, J shed 6 bases, and the junction held 6 bases outside the gene matches. The germline V gene has CDR1 LNHDA and CDR2 SQIVND (reference sequence). This CDR3 region has 13 residues.

This clone has a single count. The J gene is TRBJ1-4, the V gene TRBV7-9; TRBD1 agrees at 8 bases. The CDR3 runs to 16 residues. Germline trimming cut 2 bases from V and 5 bases from J; bases unmatched to any gene: 7. CDR1 and CDR2 from the germline V gene are SEHNR and FQNEAQ (reference sequence). The CDR3 is CASSLWATGVNEKLFF. The CDR3 DNA sequence: TGTGCCAGCAGCTTATGGGCGACAGGGGTAAATGAAAAACTGTTTTTT.

The V and J genes are TRBV28 and TRBJ2-3; 12 bases align to TRBD2. The germline CDR1 and CDR2 sequences are MDHEN and SYDVKM. Trimming cost V 6 bases and J 6 bases; bases outside gene matches: 10. CDR3 length: 16 residues. Written as DNA, the CDR3 is TGTGCCAGCAGGCCCCGACTAGCGGGAGAATTTGATACGCAGTATTTT. Protein: CASRPRLAGEFDTQYF.

V is TRBV7-8 and J is TRBJ2-1, with 15 bases aligning to TRBD2. V lost 5 bases to trimming and J lost 7 bases; unmatched junction nucleotides: 15. CDR3 size: 19 residues. Per germline, CDR1 SGHVS and CDR2 FQNEAQ. CDR3 nucleotides: TGTGCCAGCAGCCCGGGGACTAGCGGGAGGTCTGTCGTAGGGAATGAGCAGTTCTTC. Encoded protein: CASSPGTSGRSVVGNEQFF.